The 12 T cell receptor beta chains in this list originate from one sample, sequenced in a study of cytomegalovirus exposure and HLA in healthy donors (dated by TCRdb to about 2017). The protocol used for the library was the immunoSEQ multiplex PCR assay. The multiplex PCR relied on a mix of 60 forward primers for TCR Vbeta segments and 13 reverse primers for TCR Jbeta segments. The clones in this table, taken by TCRdb from immuneACCESS, are in-frame only. Not every clone is retained; where verified, under half of the shortfall comes from an unresolved V gene, and the cause of the rest is unknown. The sample has under 300,000 clones on record, around 65% of them singletons. The top ten clones comprise around 2% of the sample. The sequencing input was PBMCs. The receptor set was obtained from a female donor in good health and CMV-seronegative.

This sequence joins TRBV9 and TRBJ2-5; 7 bases are a match to TRBD2. The DNA end lines up better with TRBJ2-7; the J call may be wrong. The CDR3 runs to 15 residues. Germline-derived CDR1 and CDR2 are SGDLS and YYNGEE. CDR3 DNA: TGTGCCAGCAGCGTGCGGGCAGCGGGACTCTACGAGCAGTACTTC. It encodes CASSVRAAGLYEQYF.

This rearrangement joins TRBV10-3 to TRBJ2-1, with 7 bases identical to TRBD1. The V and J ends lost 10 bases and 10 bases, in that order; junction bases with no gene match: 19. CDR1 ENHRY and CDR2 SYGVKD come from the germline V gene. This CDR3 spans 15 amino acids. The CDR3 DNA is TGTGCCAGTGCTCAGGCAGGGGGATTTTACTGGGAGCAGTTCTTC. This sequence encodes CASAQAGGFYWEQFF.

CDR3: CASSLGITSGSADTQYF. The CDR3 bases are TGCGCCAGCAGCTTGGGGATAACTAGCGGGAGTGCAGATACGCAGTATTTT. The chain couples TRBV5-1 to TRBJ2-3, with TRBD2 matching over 11 bases. CDR1 is SGHRS and CDR2 is YFSETQ in the germline V gene. V shed 0 bases and J 4 bases; nucleotides not matched to a gene: 7. The length of the CDR3 is 17 residues.

V usage is TRBV4-1 and J usage is TRBJ1-4, with 9 bases identical to TRBD1. CDR1 and CDR2 from the germline V gene are MGHRA and YSYEKL. The CDR3 runs 14 residues. Trimming cost V 5 bases and J 8 bases; bases outside gene matches: 6. CDR3 residues: CASSSGTGKEKLFF. In DNA form, the CDR3 reads TGCGCCAGCAGCTCCGGGACAGGGAAAGAAAAACTGTTTTTT.

This chain links TRBV27 with TRBJ1-5; 10 bases are a match to TRBD1. The CDR3 consists of 18 residues. CDR1 is MNHEY, CDR2 SMNVEV, per germline (reference sequence). V gave up 2 bases and J gave up 4 bases; unmatched junction bases: 11. CDR3 region: CASSLGGQGGMGNQPQHF. In nucleotides, the CDR3 is TGTGCCAGCAGTTTAGGTGGACAGGGGGGGATGGGAAATCAGCCCCAGCATTTT.

This clone was counted a few times. The rearrangement links TRBV28 to TRBJ2-7; D ambiguous. The V gene lost 0 bases and the J gene lost 2 bases, with 5 bases spanning the gap. The CDR3 length is 13 residues. CDR1 and CDR2 (germline): MDHEN, SYDVKM. In nucleotides, the CDR3 is TGTGCCAGCAGTTTATGGGCTGCCTACGAGCAGTACTTC. Its protein is CASSLWAAYEQYF.

V gene TRBV27 combines with J gene TRBJ1-5; 8 bases line up with TRBD1. This CDR3 comprises 16 residues. The V gene end was trimmed by 4 bases and the J gene end by 1 base; junction bases not matched to a gene: 6. Germline CDR1 is MNHEY and CDR2 is SMNVEV (reference sequence). The CDR3 nucleotides are TGTGCCAGCAGTTCTACAGGGGGTACGAGCAATCAGCCCCAGCATTTT. Protein sequence: CASSSTGGTSNQPQHF.

The V and J genes are TRBV30 and TRBJ1-6; no clear D. Between the trimmed V and J ends, which lost 4 bases and 5 bases, there was a span of 12 bases. This CDR3 comprises 14 residues. Looked up from germline, CDR1 is GTSNPN and CDR2 is SVGIG (reference sequence). CDR3 bases: TGTGCCTGGACACGAGACAATAATAATTCACCCCTCCACTTT. Translated, it gives CAWTRDNNNSPLHF.

The chain combines TRBV10-3 with TRBJ1-2, with 7 bases lining up with TRBD1. Germline V gene data show CDR1 as ENHRY and CDR2 as SYGVKD. With 0 bases clipped from V and 8 bases from J, the junction kept 9 bases outside the gene matches. The length of the CDR3 is 15 residues. The CDR3 loop is CAISESQGISQGYTF. DNA for the CDR3: TGTGCCATCAGTGAGTCACAGGGGATTTCGCAGGGCTACACCTTC.

The chain is built from TRBV5-1 and TRBJ1-2, with TRBD1 matching over 7 bases. This CDR3 spans 17 amino acids. With 2 bases clipped from V and 7 bases from J, the junction kept 17 bases outside the gene matches. Per germline, CDR1 SGHRS and CDR2 YFSETQ. CDR3 amino acids: CASSFAGQSNLGRGYTF. CDR3 DNA: TGCGCCAGCAGCTTTGCGGGACAGTCAAACCTAGGACGTGGCTACACCTTC.

The chain uses TRBV4-2 and TRBJ2-7; TRBD2 aligns across 11 bases. This CDR3 is built from 15 residues. Unmatched junction bases numbered 2, after V lost 1 base and J lost 3 bases. Germline CDR1 reads LGHNA; CDR2 reads YNFKEQ. For the CDR3, the DNA is TGTGCCAGCAGCCAAGCTGGGACTAGCGGCTACGAGCAGTACTTC. It encodes CASSQAGTSGYEQYF.

The chain combines TRBV5-6 with TRBJ2-5; a weak D match, TRBD1 (6 bases). The V end lost 0 bases, the J end lost 4 bases, and 10 bases lay between the germline ends. CDR3 length equals 14 residues. CDR1 is SGHDT and CDR2 is YYEEEE in the germline V gene. The CDR3 sequence: CASSLVWGRETQYF. CDR3 nucleotides: TGTGCCAGCAGCTTGGTGTGGGGGCGAGAGACCCAGTACTTC.